The next 3 T cell receptor beta chains were all read from a single sample in a study of Graves' ophthalmopathy and Graves' hyperthyroidism. The TCR beta CDR3 regions underwent amplification from RNA transcripts. Amplification began with first-round RT-PCR using HTBI primers, then second-round multiplex PCR was performed. TCRdb redid the calling of the multiplex PCR reads with MiXCR, one entry per CDR3 protein. This table holds hundreds of thousands of distinct CDR3 sequences, around 21% found once. Material for sequencing was peripheral blood. The receptors stem from a woman aged 18-35 years with stable Graves' hyperthyroidism.

This clonotype has ten or more counts. This chain uses TRBV30 with TRBJ2-5, with a weak D call TRBD2 (7 bases). The CDR3 is made up of 14 amino acids. CDR1 and CDR2 (germline): GTSNPN, SVGIG (reference sequence). Trimming removed 0 bases from V and 2 bases from J, with 10 bases in between. The CDR3 region is CAWSVSGTQETQYF. CDR3 nucleotides: TGTGCCTGGAGTGTAAGCGGGACACAAGAGACCCAGTACTTC.

This clonotype appeared many times. The V gene is TRBV5-1, the J gene TRBJ2-5; 9 nucleotides line up with TRBD2. Germline CDR1 and CDR2: SGHRS and YFSETQ. The ends lost 4 bases at V and 5 bases at J; junction bases unmatched: 12. The CDR3 consists of 16 residues. The CDR3 loop reads CASSRLVAGEGETQYF. The CDR3 region has the DNA TGCGCCAGCAGCCGGTTAGTAGCGGGAGAAGGGGAGACCCAGTACTTC.

The chain links TRBV12-3 or TRBV12-4 to TRBJ2-2, with D possibly being TRBD2 (5 bases). The V gene lost 6 bases and the J gene lost 6 bases, with 11 bases spanning the gap. The CDR3 loop spans 13 amino acids. CDR3 residues: CASSQTRAGELFF. The CDR3 DNA reads TGTGCCAGCAGCCAAACTAGGGCCGGGGAGCTGTTTTTT.